The rows below give T cell receptor beta chains drawn from one sample of a study of identical twins. Each CDR3 protein is one row after TCRdb ran MiXCR on the 5' RACE reads. The data hold about 920,000 distinct CDR3 sequences, with approximately 13% observed a single time. This sample was also put to use in a study of yellow fever vaccine responses in identical twins.

Sequencing was carried out using PBMCs. These receptors were obtained from a young woman in good health. Both conserved end residues are part of each CDR3. D genes are given only for firm matches.

j_call | v_call | d_call | cdr3_aa
TRBJ2-1 | TRBV7-9 | TRBD1 | CASSSDRGRRNEQFF
TRBJ2-7 | TRBV10-3 | TRBD1 | CAISGLDRDRYEQYF
TRBJ2-7 | TRBV20-1 | - | CSARGRGFAYEQYF
TRBJ2-1 | TRBV7-9 | - | CASSRGRADILNEQFF
TRBJ2-1 | TRBV10-3 | - | CAISDLSMGFPSYNEQFF
TRBJ2-5 | TRBV4-1 | - | CASSQDWLAHPQETQYF
TRBJ2-2 | TRBV14 | - | CASSQDQIRANTGELFF
TRBJ2-2 | TRBV2 | TRBD2 | CASRGTSDNTGELFF
TRBJ1-5 | TRBV5-1 | - | CASSLGPADQPQHF
TRBJ1-2 | TRBV12-3/TRBV12-4 | - | CASSLGVAPNYGYTF
TRBJ1-1 | TRBV7-9 | TRBD1 | CASSSRTGGFF
TRBJ2-2 | TRBV5-6 | - | CASSWSGIRELFF
TRBJ2-7 | TRBV7-2 | TRBD2 | CASSSRGLAGYEQYF
TRBJ2-1 | TRBV5-1 | TRBD2 | CASSSGLDNEQFF
TRBJ2-6 | TRBV20-1 | TRBD2 | CSARGGTVSSGANVLTF
TRBJ2-7 | TRBV4-1 | - | CASSQERQVDSYEQYF
TRBJ2-7 | TRBV20-1 | TRBD2 | CSAEGLAGGTYEQYF
TRBJ2-6 | TRBV5-5 | - | CASSLSFAGANVLTF
TRBJ2-1 | TRBV11-2 | - | CASRLRGVPPLSPYNEQFF
TRBJ2-2 | TRBV4-1 | - | CASSPRGEGHLGSCFF
TRBJ2-1 | TRBV10-2 | TRBD2 | CASSEGLAGFTFF
TRBJ2-5 | TRBV12-3/TRBV12-4 | - | CASSGDWKGETQYF
TRBJ2-7 | TRBV24-1 | - | CATSDPRDLETYEQYF
TRBJ2-2 | TRBV10-3 | - | CAISELAADTGELFF
TRBJ2-3 | TRBV13 | - | CASGRGTRPTSTDTQYF
TRBJ2-1 | TRBV5-8 | TRBD1 | CASSSPRDRDNEQFF
TRBJ2-5 | TRBV6-1 | - | CASSLSAEKETQYF
TRBJ2-1 | TRBV20-1 | - | CSAYISGNNEQFF
TRBJ2-3 | TRBV4-1 | - | CASSQPPGKQYF
TRBJ1-4 | TRBV10-3 | TRBD1 | CAISGQGAGEKLFF
TRBJ2-7 | TRBV11-3 | - | CASSLGRDLYGSYEQYF
TRBJ1-1 | TRBV5-1 | - | CASSLDGMGNTEAFF
TRBJ2-2 | TRBV24-1 | - | CATSDLRRQNTGELFF
TRBJ2-7 | TRBV13 | TRBD2 | CASSSYSGSPYEQYF
TRBJ2-2 | TRBV2 | - | CASSVRGTSGELFF
TRBJ1-1 | TRBV9 | TRBD1 | CASSVRPSGGQANTEAFF
TRBJ1-6 | TRBV10-3 | - | CAIRDTPTPNSPLHF